The present entry profiles one T cell receptor beta chain with its context. Its cognate antigen is unknown. This entry belongs to a study of shared clonotypes between healthy human individuals. Repertoires were generated with immunoSEQ multiplex PCR, while TCRdb's copy carries only in-frame clones and drops some. Seen here are 500,000 or so clones, 90% to 97% observed once, and the top ten hold nearly 0.065%. General observations from the study: Sharing across four donors was highest in naive CD4 (roughly 5%) and lowest in memory CD8 (around 0.4%). Sequencing depth was a factor that was expected to affect clonotype sharing among donors.

Sequences were obtained from naive CD4+ T cells sorted from blood. Subset meaning: CD45RA+ positively selected. The sequence was collected from a woman in her 30s in good health.

The CDR3 spells CASRPTGGTYEQYF. Here the CDR3 DNA reads TGTGCCAGCAGACCGACAGGGGGCACCTACGAGCAGTACTTC. The chain joins TRBV2 to TRBJ2-7; 10 bases align to TRBD1. V lost 6 bases, J lost 2 bases, and 4 bases stayed unmatched. Germline V CDR1 and CDR2: SNHLY, FYNNEI. CDR3 length: 14 amino acids. Full variable domain (outside the CDR3, taken from reference TRBV2 and TRBJ2-7): EPEVTQTPSHQVTQMGQEVILRCVPISNHLYFYWYRQILGQKVEFLVSFYNNEISEKSEIFDDQFSVERPDGSNFTLKIRSTKLEDSAMYFCASRPTGGTYEQYFGPGTRLTVT.